Below are 32 T cell receptor beta chains sequenced from a single sample in a study of blood T cell repertoires in COVID-19. Clones were sequenced by immunoSEQ multiplex PCR, and TCRdb holds only the in-frame ones, with some missing. In the table there are approximately 200,000 clones, 70% to 90% of which are singletons. Source material: peripheral blood. The receptors here all came from a human donor with active or convalescent COVID-19. The donor label of this sample is uncertain.

The chain employs TRBV29-1 and TRBJ2-1, with D uncertain. Trimming removed 2 bases from V and 8 bases from J, with 16 bases in between. The CDR3 is 14 residues long. The V gene's germline CDR1 is SQVTM and CDR2 ANQGSEA. CDR3 protein: CSVEKASGRDEQFF. CDR3 in DNA: TGCAGCGTTGAAAAGGCAAGTGGTCGGGATGAGCAGTTCTTC.

There are a few counts of this clone. J is TRBJ2-2 and V is TRBV19; TRBD2 is a possible D gene (6 bases). The CDR3 contains 16 residues. In germline, CDR1 is LNHDA, CDR2 SQIVND (reference sequence). Trimming pared 8 bases from V and 5 bases from J, leaving 21 bases between. This CDR3 is CASVRTKGLGTGELFF. As DNA, the CDR3 is TGTGCCAGTGTGAGGACTAAGGGTCTAGGGACCGGGGAGCTGTTTTTT.

This clone was observed once. The chain employs TRBV19 and TRBJ2-3; the match to TRBD1 covers 9 bases. The CDR3 extends over 16 amino acids. Trimming removed 6 bases from V and 3 bases from J; junction bases left unmatched: 10. Germline assignment: CDR1 LNHDA and CDR2 SQIVND (reference sequence). CDR3 in DNA: TGTGCCAGTAGCCCACTCTTAGGACAGGGGACAGATACGCAGTATTTT. Amino acid sequence: CASSPLLGQGTDTQYF.

This sequence joins TRBV7-2 and TRBJ2-7; D is unresolved. The ends were cut back, 3 bases at V and 2 bases at J, with 11 bases in the middle. The V gene's germline CDR1 is SGHTA and CDR2 FQGNSA. The length of the CDR3 is 14 residues. The DNA for the CDR3 is TGTGCCAGCAGCTTGCAAGCAACCCCCTACGAGCAGTACTTC. This sequence encodes CASSLQATPYEQYF.

The chain has TRBV25-1 and TRBJ1-6; D remains unclear. CDR3 size: 12 residues. Deletions cut 8 bases from V and 10 bases from J, with 12 bases between. Germline V CDR1 and CDR2: MGHDK, SYGVNS. Written as DNA, the CDR3 is TGTGCCAGCCAAATGGAGAAATCACCCCTCCACTTT. It encodes CASQMEKSPLHF.

This chain joins TRBV4-1 and TRBJ2-3; D perhaps matches TRBD2 (6 bases). The CDR3 loop spans 18 amino acids. CDR1 is MGHRA, CDR2 YSYEKL, per germline. Trimming took off 7 bases at V and 0 bases at J, with 23 bases between the two ends. Here the CDR3 reads CASNLRPLQRVSTDTQYF. The CDR3, as DNA: TGCGCCAGCAATCTACGGCCCCTACAGCGGGTTAGCACAGATACGCAGTATTTT.

This chain links TRBV12-5 with TRBJ2-5; 15 nucleotides align to TRBD2. There are 17 residues in the CDR3. Germline CDR1 is LGHNT and CDR2 is FRNRAP. V trimming: 4 bases; J trimming: 0 bases; junction bases outside the gene matches: 3. The CDR3 DNA reads as TGTGCTAGTGGTTCTGGACTAGCGGGGGGGTACCAAGAGACCCAGTACTTC. Encoded protein: CASGSGLAGGYQETQYF. Using reference TRBV12-5 and TRBJ2-5 for the parts outside the CDR3, the full variable domain is DARVTQTPRHKVTEMGQEVTMRCQPILGHNTVFWYRQTMMQGLELLAYFRNRAPLDDSGMPKDRFSAEMPDATLATLKIQPSEPRDSAVYFCASGSGLAGGYQETQYFGPGTRLLVL.

V is TRBV7-6 and J is TRBJ1-1; D perhaps matches TRBD1 (5 bases). The V and J ends lost 7 bases and 0 bases respectively, with 18 bases between them. Germline V gene sequence: CDR1 SGHVS, CDR2 FNYEAQ. The CDR3 contains 16 residues. DNA of the CDR3: TGTGCCAGCACCCAGATCGGGGGAGGGTTGAACACTGAAGCTTTCTTT. Its translation: CASTQIGGGLNTEAFF.

The chain carries TRBV9 and TRBJ1-1; 9 bases fit TRBD1. V dropped 2 bases and J dropped 4; count of bases not matched to a gene: 9. This CDR3 region has 16 residues. Germline V gene sequence: CDR1 SGDLS, CDR2 YYNGEE. The CDR3 DNA reads TGTGCCAGCAGCGTGGAACAGGGGGCTAGGAGCACTGAAGCTTTCTTT. Translated, it gives CASSVEQGARSTEAFF.

This chain links TRBV29-1 with TRBJ1-5; TRBD1 aligns across 8 bases. The CDR3 extends over 12 amino acids. Germline lookup yields CDR1 SQVTM and CDR2 ANQGSEA. Trimming removed 4 bases from V and 4 bases from J; junction bases left unmatched: 0. CDR3 sequence reads: CSVGQGNQPQHF. The CDR3 nucleotides read TGCAGCGTTGGACAGGGGAATCAGCCCCAGCATTTT.

The V gene is TRBV7-2, the J gene TRBJ2-7, with D uncertain. The germline CDR1 and CDR2 sequences are SGHTA and FQGNSA. The CDR3 loop spans 11 amino acids. The V gene lost 3 bases and the J gene lost 5 bases, with 5 bases spanning the gap. In nucleotides, the CDR3 is TGTGCCAGCAGCTTTAACAACGAGCAGTACTTC. Translating it yields CASSFNNEQYF.

The CDR3 sequence: CASSVGVTSGSSYEQYF. The CDR3 DNA sequence: TGTGCCAGCAGCGTAGGGGTGACTAGCGGGAGCTCCTACGAGCAGTACTTC. The chain combines TRBV9 with TRBJ2-7; TRBD2 matches 12 bases. From germline, CDR1 is SGDLS and CDR2 YYNGEE. The CDR3 extends over 17 amino acids. V was pared by 0 bases and J by 0 bases, with 4 bases of the junction left unmatched.

This clone was counted once. V and J are TRBV7-2 and TRBJ1-5; 7 positions match TRBD1. V lost 4 bases, J lost 1 base, and 1 base stayed unmatched. This CDR3 is 14 amino acids long. Germline CDR1 SGHTA, CDR2 FQGNSA. CDR3 residues: CASSSGQSNQPQHF. The CDR3 nucleotides read TGTGCCAGCAGCTCGGGACAGAGCAATCAGCCCCAGCATTTT.

This clone was found once. V gene TRBV5-1 combines with J gene TRBJ2-7; D is unresolved. V lost 3 bases and J lost 5, with 12 bases in between. Germline V CDR1 and CDR2: SGHRS, YFSETQ. The CDR3 has 13 amino acids. CDR3 nucleotide sequence: TGCGCCAGCAGCTCCTTGGCCCCCGACGAGCAGTACTTC. This translates into CASSSLAPDEQYF.

This clone was counted once. V and J are TRBV5-8 and TRBJ2-3, with D uncertain. Germline loops: CDR1 SGHTS, CDR2 YDEGEE. V dropped 4 bases and J dropped 1 base, with 16 bases sitting between them. The CDR3 has 16 amino acids. In nucleotides, the CDR3 is TGTGCCAGCAGCCCGGCCGGCGGATTCGGCACAGATACGCAGTATTTT. This gives the protein CASSPAGGFGTDTQYF.

The chain has TRBV19 and TRBJ2-7; TRBD2 matches 11 bases. The CDR3 is 16 amino acids. Trimming removed 4 bases from V and 5 bases from J; junction bases left unmatched: 10. CDR1 and CDR2 (germline): LNHDA, SQIVND (reference sequence). The CDR3, as DNA: TGTGCCAGTAGTACACCAGGACTAGCGGGTTCCAACGAGCAGTACTTC. This codes for CASSTPGLAGSNEQYF.

The rearrangement links TRBV19 to TRBJ2-5; D is possibly TRBD1 (6 bases). The CDR3 runs 14 residues. Deletions cut 3 bases from V and 2 bases from J, with 10 bases between. Germline values: CDR1 LNHDA, CDR2 SQIVND (reference sequence). CDR3 region: CASSITQGQETQYF. DNA for the CDR3: TGTGCCAGTAGTATTACCCAGGGGCAAGAGACCCAGTACTTC. The full variable domain, its missing parts supplied by reference TRBV19 and TRBJ2-5, is DGGITQSPKYLFRKEGQNVTLSCEQNLNHDAMYWYRQDPGQGLRLIYYSQIVNDFQKGDIAEGYSVSREKKESFPLTVTSAQKNPTAFYLCASSITQGQETQYFGPGTRLLVL.

DNA of the CDR3: TGTGCCAGTAGTTCCATCCGGGACAGGGTGGGGAATTCACCCCTCCACTTT. Its translation is CASSSIRDRVGNSPLHF. This rearrangement joins TRBV19 to TRBJ1-6; 9 nucleotides match TRBD1. Trimming removed 5 bases from V and 7 bases from J; junction bases left unmatched: 12. This CDR3 has 17 amino acids. Germline CDR1 is LNHDA and CDR2 is SQIVND (reference sequence).

This clone was detected only a few times. The chain links TRBV6-5 to TRBJ2-1, with 8 bases aligning to TRBD2. CDR1 MNHEY and CDR2 SVGAGI come from the germline V gene. The J segment lost 15 bases and the V segment lost 6 bases, leaving 13 bases of the junction unmatched. There are 13 residues in the CDR3. CDR3 sequence: CASRGQGAGGLFF. The CDR3 nucleotides are TGTGCCAGCAGAGGACAAGGCGCGGGGGGCTTGTTCTTC.

V and J are TRBV6-1 and TRBJ2-7; 7 bases align to TRBD1. CDR3 length: 15 amino acids. The ends lost 2 bases at V and 0 bases at J; junction bases unmatched: 4. Germline V gives CDR1 MNHNS, CDR2 SASEGT. Written as DNA, the CDR3 is TGTGCCAGCAGTGAATGGACAGGCGCCTCCTACGAGCAGTACTTC. It is translated as CASSEWTGASYEQYF.

The chain employs TRBV21-1 and TRBJ2-7; the D call of TRBD2 is as the table states it, not checked on the DNA. TRBV21-1 is a documented pseudogene. The CDR3 totals 15 residues. This chain's CDR3 is CARGTSGGQSYEQYF. For the CDR3, the DNA is TGTGCCAGAGGGACTAGCGGGGGGCAGTCCTACGAGCAGTACTTC.

V gene TRBV7-2 combines with J gene TRBJ1-1, with D possibly TRBD1 on 6 matching bases. This CDR3 is built from 15 residues. Germline CDR1 reads SGHTA; CDR2 reads FQGNSA. V lost 5 bases to trimming and J lost 4 bases, with 17 bases between them. The CDR3 nucleotides read TGTGCCAGCAGCCCCTTTCCAGGGGTGGCCACTGAAGCTTTCTTT. Its translation is CASSPFPGVATEAFF. Full variable domain (rest looked up from reference TRBV7-2 and TRBJ1-1): GAGVSQSPSNKVTEKGKDVELRCDPISGHTALYWYRQSLGQGLEFLIYFQGNSAPDKSGLPSDRFSAERTGGSVSTLTIQRTQQEDSAVYLCASSPFPGVATEAFFGQGTRLTVV.

The genes are TRBV7-9 and TRBJ2-1; 8 nucleotides line up with TRBD2. V gave up 4 bases and J gave up 12 bases; unmatched junction bases: 17. The CDR3 has 16 amino acids. Germline V gene lookup returns CDR1 SEHNR and CDR2 FQNEAQ (reference sequence). CDR3 DNA sequence: TGTGCCAGCAGCTCGGTCAGCGGGGGCCGCAGGAACGCGCAGTTCTTC. This encodes CASSSVSGGRRNAQFF.

This chain connects TRBV11-3 to TRBJ2-2; TRBD1 aligns across 12 bases. The V gene end was trimmed by 5 bases and the J gene end by 3 bases; junction bases not matched to a gene: 4. CDR1 and CDR2 from the germline V gene are SGHNT and YENEEA. This CDR3 has 16 amino acids. Here the CDR3 DNA reads TGTGCCAGCAGCCAGGGACAGGGGGCCGACACCGGGGAGCTGTTTTTT. This encodes CASSQGQGADTGELFF.

V and J are TRBV28 and TRBJ1-1, with D tentatively TRBD1 (6 bases). Trimming removed 6 bases at V and 4 bases at J, with 12 bases between. Germline CDR1 and CDR2: MDHEN and SYDVKM. The CDR3 spans 13 residues. DNA for the CDR3: TGTGCCAGCAGCTACAGGGCGGGCACTGAAGCTTTCTTT. This encodes CASSYRAGTEAFF.

The chain joins TRBV5-1 to TRBJ2-6; D may be TRBD1 (6 bases). Trimming cost V 4 bases and J 2 bases, with 16 bases left between them. The CDR3 is 17 residues long. From germline, CDR1 is SGHRS and CDR2 YFSETQ. The CDR3 is CASSPREQGAGANVLTF. The CDR3, as DNA: TGCGCCAGCAGCCCGAGAGAACAGGGAGCTGGGGCCAACGTCCTGACTTTC.

This clone came up a few times. The gene calls are TRBV3-1 (or the pseudogene TRBV3-2) and TRBJ2-3; possibly TRBD2 for D (6 bases). Trimming removed 4 bases at V and 4 bases at J, with 12 bases between. CDR1 and CDR2 from the germline V gene are LGHDT and YNNKEL (reference sequence). CDR3 length: 14 residues. The CDR3 loop reads CASSPGLPPDTQYF. CDR3 DNA: TGTGCCAGCAGCCCGGGACTTCCCCCAGATACGCAGTATTTT.

The V call is TRBV7-7, the J call TRBJ2-1; 7 bases line up with TRBD1. With 5 bases clipped from V and 7 bases from J, the junction kept 5 bases outside the gene matches. CDR1 SSHAT and CDR2 FNYEAQ come from the germline V gene (reference sequence). CDR3 length: 13 amino acids. The CDR3 DNA reads TGTGCCAGCAGCCCCGGGACAGCGAATGAGCAGTTCTTC. This encodes CASSPGTANEQFF.

This rearrangement joins TRBV28 to TRBJ2-1; TRBD2 might be the D (6 bases). The germline V gene has CDR1 MDHEN and CDR2 SYDVKM. This CDR3 comprises 16 residues. Trimming pared 6 bases from V and 0 bases from J, leaving 15 bases between. Here the CDR3 reads CASSVLSGYSYNEQFF. The CDR3 DNA reads as TGTGCCAGCAGCGTACTTAGCGGCTACTCCTACAATGAGCAGTTCTTC.

The V call is TRBV28, the J call TRBJ2-7; 7 bases align to TRBD1. Germline V gene sequence: CDR1 MDHEN, CDR2 SYDVKM. J was trimmed by 3 bases and V by 4 bases; bases with no gene match: 3. The CDR3 contains 13 residues. This CDR3 reads CASSSRDSYEQYF. CDR3 coding DNA: TGTGCCAGCAGTTCCCGGGACAGCTACGAGCAGTACTTC.

This clone was counted between two and nine times. The chain combines TRBV7-9 with TRBJ1-1; 7 positions match TRBD1. Germline CDR1 and CDR2: SEHNR and FQNEAQ (reference sequence). This CDR3 has 14 amino acids. Trimming removed 0 bases from V and 7 bases from J; junction bases left unmatched: 5. CDR3 coding DNA: TGTGCCAGCAGCTTAGCCGGGACAGCGATTGAAGCTTTCTTT. Its translation: CASSLAGTAIEAFF.

CDR3 DNA: TGTGCCAGCAGCTTGATAACTAGCGGGAATAATGAGCAGTTCTTC. Translation gives CASSLITSGNNEQFF. The chain has TRBV7-9 and TRBJ2-1; TRBD2 matches at 10 bases. This CDR3 contains 15 residues. The junction had 6 bases not matched to a gene; V was cut back by 3 bases and J by 7 bases. The V gene's germline CDR1 is SEHNR and CDR2 FQNEAQ (reference sequence).